This T cell receptor (beta chain) derives from a study of cytomegalovirus exposure and HLA in healthy donors. Study information: Around 80 million unique TCR sequences came from HLA-typed donors in an early release.

PCR involved 60 Vbeta and 13 Jbeta primers. TCRdb keeps only in-frame clones here, not all; method: immunoSEQ multiplex PCR. The sample includes roughly 160,000 clones, around 85% seen only once; the top ten take 1%. All donors participated as healthy donors of bone marrow. The sequence was obtained from a boy younger than 10 in good health and CMV-seronegative. The sample comprised PBMCs.

The CDR3 reads CASKGPGYNQPQHF. The DNA of the CDR3 is TGTGCCAGCAAGGGCCCAGGGTATAATCAGCCCCAGCATTTT. V and J are TRBV6-1 and TRBJ1-5, with D possibly being TRBD1 (5 bases). V was clipped by 7 bases and J by 4 bases, with 14 bases between them. The germline gives CDR1 MNHNS, CDR2 SASEGT. This CDR3 spans 14 amino acids.